This TCR beta chain was obtained from a study of CD4+ T cells in melanoma. CDR3 length equals 15 residues. Trimming removed 4 bases from V and 3 bases from J; junction bases left unmatched: 4. CDR1 and CDR2 from the germline V gene are SGHNT and YYREEE (reference sequence). Assay used: immunoSEQ multiplex PCR; TCRdb lists only in-frame clones, some missing. The data show more than 110,000 clones, around 90% seen once. J is TRBJ2-5 and V is TRBV5-4, with TRBD2 identical over 12 bases. This TCR derives from a human donor with melanoma. CDR3 bases: TGTGCCAGCAGCGTCAGACTAGCGGGGGAAGAGACCCAGTACTTC. This encodes CASSVRLAGEETQYF.